A single sample is the source of the 19 T cell receptor beta chains below, sequenced in a study of blood T cell repertoires in COVID-19. Assay: immunoSEQ multiplex PCR; the TCRdb copy retains only in-frame clones and omits some. The table has around 390,000 clones, about 83% seen once. Sample: PBMCs or T cells enriched from blood (not recorded which). These receptors were obtained from a woman aged 50 to 60 who had recovered from COVID-19.

The J gene is TRBJ2-4, the V gene TRBV5-5; a weak D match, TRBD2 (6 bases). The CDR3 consists of 15 residues. CDR1 is SGHKS, CDR2 YYEKEE, per germline (reference sequence). V shed 2 bases and J shed 0 bases, with 9 bases lying between them. In DNA form, the CDR3 reads TGTGCCAGCAGCTTATCGGGGGTAGCCAAAAACATTCAGTACTTC. This sequence encodes CASSLSGVAKNIQYF.

V and J are TRBV7-2 and TRBJ2-4; D might be TRBD2 (5 bases). Trimming took off 5 bases at V and 2 bases at J, with 13 bases between the two ends. The CDR3 is made up of 15 amino acids. Germline CDR1 reads SGHTA; CDR2 reads FQGNSA. The chain's CDR3 is CASSRTPGTKNIQYF. Written as DNA, the CDR3 is TGTGCCAGCAGCCGGACCCCCGGGACCAAAAACATTCAGTACTTC.

The chain has TRBV5-1 and TRBJ1-1, with D hard to call. From germline, CDR1 is SGHRS and CDR2 YFSETQ. This CDR3 has 15 residues. With 0 bases removed from V and 0 bases from J, the gap between germline ends came to 9 bases. The CDR3 loop is CASSLAQNMNTEAFF. The CDR3 bases are TGCGCCAGCAGCTTGGCACAGAACATGAACACTGAAGCTTTCTTT.

This clone was detected once. The chain carries TRBV6-1 and TRBJ2-6; D is unclear. From germline, CDR1 is MNHNS and CDR2 SASEGT. The CDR3 covers 17 residues. Trimming removed 1 base from V and 0 bases from J, with 10 bases in between. This CDR3 is CASSEGSLSSGANVLTF. Written as DNA, the CDR3 is TGTGCCAGCAGTGAAGGGTCTTTGAGCTCTGGGGCCAACGTCCTGACTTTC.

The J gene is TRBJ2-7, the V gene TRBV20-1; perhaps TRBD2 as D (6 bases). Germline CDR1 is DFQATT and CDR2 is SNEGSKA (reference sequence). The CDR3 runs to 15 residues. Deletions cut 3 bases from V and 2 bases from J, with 17 bases between. CDR3 sequence: CSASWGSGPAYEQYF. In nucleotides, the CDR3 is TGCAGTGCTAGTTGGGGGAGCGGGCCCGCCTACGAGCAGTACTTC.

This clone has a handful of counts. V is TRBV12-3 or TRBV12-4 and J is TRBJ1-2, with D unresolved. Trimming left V 3 bases short and J 4 bases short, with 6 bases between. The CDR3 has 12 residues. DNA for the CDR3: TGTGCCAGCAGTTTTCTAGGCTATGGCTACACCTTC. As protein: CASSFLGYGYTF.

In this sample, this clone turned up a few times. The CDR3 region has the DNA TGTGCCAGCAGCTCCCCCGGGGGGCGGGGGTACACCGGGGAGCTGTTTTTT. It is translated as CASSSPGGRGYTGELFF. The chain couples TRBV7-6 to TRBJ2-2; weak D call: TRBD2 (7 bases). V shed 4 bases and J shed 3 bases, with 18 bases lying between them. Germline V gene data show CDR1 as SGHVS and CDR2 as FNYEAQ. The length of the CDR3 is 17 residues.

The chain recombines TRBV19 with TRBJ1-5; D not resolved. The CDR3 consists of 15 residues. Deletions cut 6 bases from V and 4 bases from J, with 16 bases between. The germline gives CDR1 LNHDA, CDR2 SQIVND (reference sequence). As DNA, the CDR3 is TGTGCCAGTAGCAGCTTAGGTTCGGGGAATCAGCCCCAGCATTTT. It codes for CASSSLGSGNQPQHF.

The chain has TRBV9 and TRBJ1-4, with a weak D call TRBD1 (6 bases). With 1 base removed from V and 7 bases from J, the gap between germline ends came to 14 bases. Germline lookup yields CDR1 SGDLS and CDR2 YYNGEE. The length of the CDR3 is 15 residues. The CDR3: CASSVSGGLGEKLFF. The DNA for the CDR3 is TGTGCCAGCAGCGTATCGGGGGGGCTGGGTGAAAAACTGTTTTTT.

This sequence joins TRBV2 and TRBJ1-3, with D possibly matching TRBD1 (5 bases). The V and J ends lost 6 bases and 0 bases respectively, with 12 bases between them. The CDR3 totals 15 residues. Germline assignment: CDR1 SNHLY and CDR2 FYNNEI. DNA for the CDR3: TGTGCCAGCAGGGTTACAGGAAACTCTGGAAACACCATATATTTT. Translated, it gives CASRVTGNSGNTIYF.

This clone was observed a handful of times. At the DNA level, this CDR3 is encoded by other sequences in the same sample as well. V is TRBV5-6 and J is TRBJ2-7; possible D gene TRBD1, 6 bases. This CDR3 is 13 amino acids long. V was clipped by 2 bases and J by 3 bases, with 9 bases between them. Germline CDR1 SGHDT, CDR2 YYEEEE. The CDR3 loop is CASSLGGYYEQYF. The DNA for the CDR3 is TGTGCCAGCAGCTTAGGGGGTTACTACGAGCAGTACTTC. Variable domain in full (rest from reference TRBV5-6 and TRBJ2-7): DAGVTQSPTHLIKTRGQQVTLRCSPKSGHDTVSWYQQALGQGPQFIFQYYEEEERQRGNFPDRFSGHQFPNYSSELNVNALLLGDSALYLCASSLGGYYEQYFGPGTRLTVT.

This clone was picked up one time. DNA of the CDR3: TGTGCCAGCTCACCAATTCCGGGAGGCTACACCTTC. It specifies CASSPIPGGYTF. The rearrangement joins TRBV18 to TRBJ1-2; D call uncertain. CDR3 size: 12 residues. Germline-derived CDR1 and CDR2 are KGHSH and LQKENI. Trimming removed 2 bases at V and 8 bases at J, with 9 bases between.

The chain recombines TRBV5-1 with TRBJ1-4; D perhaps matches TRBD1 (6 bases). Germline V gene sequence: CDR1 SGHRS, CDR2 YFSETQ. The ends were cut back, 0 bases at V and 4 bases at J, with 13 bases in the middle. This CDR3 region has 16 residues. The CDR3 DNA reads TGCGCCAGCAGCTTGGTAGGAAGGGGGAATAATGAAAAACTGTTTTTT. This encodes CASSLVGRGNNEKLFF.

The V and J genes are TRBV5-1 and TRBJ2-1; 7 nucleotides line up with TRBD1. CDR1 SGHRS and CDR2 YFSETQ come from the germline V gene. V shed 3 bases, J shed 2 bases, and the junction held 5 bases outside the gene matches. The CDR3 is made up of 15 amino acids. This chain's CDR3 is CASSSTGVAYNEQFF. CDR3 sequence (DNA): TGCGCCAGCAGCTCCACAGGGGTTGCCTACAATGAGCAGTTCTTC.

The sample holds one count of this clone. The rearrangement uses TRBV18 and TRBJ1-6; 9 bases are shared with TRBD1. The CDR3 has 14 residues. Germline V gene sequence: CDR1 KGHSH, CDR2 LQKENI. Trimming at V came to 5 bases and at J to 10 bases, leaving 6 bases not matched to a gene. CDR3 nucleotides: TGTGCCAGCTCAGGGTCGGACAGGGGCTCACCCCTCCACTTT. Residues: CASSGSDRGSPLHF. The variable domain in full, completed from reference TRBV18 and TRBJ1-6, reads NAGVMQNPRHLVRRRGQEARLRCSPMKGHSHVYWYRQLPEEGLKFMVYLQKENIIDESGMPKERFSAEFPKEGPSILRIQQVVRGDSAAYFCASSGSDRGSPLHFGNGTRLTVT.

This clone was counted once. V usage is TRBV7-2 and J usage is TRBJ2-3; possibly TRBD1 for D (6 bases). The V and J ends lost 5 bases and 8 bases respectively, with 23 bases between them. The CDR3 runs 16 residues. CDR1 is SGHTA, CDR2 FQGNSA, per germline. The CDR3 reads CASSPIDNVGAGTQYF. The DNA for the CDR3 is TGTGCCAGCAGCCCTATTGACAACGTGGGGGCGGGTACGCAGTATTTT.

The chain is built from TRBV5-6 and TRBJ1-5; 10 bases match TRBD1. The V segment lost 0 bases and the J segment 7 bases; nucleotides outside the gene matches: 4. There are 15 residues in the CDR3. Germline-derived CDR1 and CDR2 are SGHDT and YYEEEE. The CDR3 sequence is CASSLVGGQGQPQHF. DNA for the CDR3: TGTGCCAGCAGCTTGGTTGGGGGACAGGGGCAGCCCCAGCATTTT.

V and J are TRBV10-3 and TRBJ1-1, with a possible D match to TRBD1 (5 bases). The ends were cut back, 3 bases at V and 7 bases at J, with 12 bases in the middle. Germline V CDR1 and CDR2: ENHRY, SYGVKD. The CDR3 extends over 13 amino acids. The DNA for the CDR3 is TGTGCCATCAGTGACGGGGGAATGAGTGAAGCTTTCTTT. Its translation is CAISDGGMSEAFF.

J is TRBJ2-1 and V is TRBV18; perhaps TRBD1 as D (6 bases). CDR3 length: 15 amino acids. Germline values: CDR1 KGHSH, CDR2 LQKENI. V lost 4 bases to trimming and J lost 8 bases, with 18 bases between them. Written as DNA, the CDR3 is TGTGCCAGCTCACGCCCAGGGGCACACCGGGATGAGCAGTTCTTC. Translating it yields CASSRPGAHRDEQFF. Combining the CDR3 with reference TRBV18 and TRBJ2-1 gives the whole variable domain NAGVMQNPRHLVRRRGQEARLRCSPMKGHSHVYWYRQLPEEGLKFMVYLQKENIIDESGMPKERFSAEFPKEGPSILRIQQVVRGDSAAYFCASSRPGAHRDEQFFGPGTRLTVL.